The 8 T cell receptor beta chains below were found in one sample sequenced in a study of circulating CD8 cells and anti-PD-1 response in melanoma. Using around 16 ng of total RNA, TCR libraries were made with the QIAseq Immune Repertoire TCR panel. MiXCR was run by TCRdb on the reads, yielding one entry per CDR3 protein. This sample has 800 to 900 distinct CDR3 sequences, with 4% to 4.5% found just once. From live CD3+CD8+TCRalphabeta+ cells, four PD-1 and/or TIGIT subsets were sorted. The specimen comprised CD8+ T cells from PBMCs, sampled at baseline or after one month of anti-PD-1 therapy (not recorded which). The receptors originated from a human donor with melanoma.

The chain links TRBV28 to TRBJ2-2, with D perhaps matching TRBD1 or TRBD2 (5 bases each). Trimming pared 2 bases from V and 6 bases from J, leaving 13 bases between. CDR3 length equals 15 residues. The germline V gene encodes CDR1 MDHEN and CDR2 SYDVKM. Here the CDR3 reads CASSLQGARSGELFF. The CDR3 region has the DNA TGTGCCAGCAGTTTACAGGGAGCGAGGTCCGGGGAGCTGTTTTTT.

This clonotype is large. This rearrangement joins TRBV24-1 to TRBJ2-3; the D gene is possibly TRBD1 (5 bases). V dropped 3 bases and J dropped 2 bases, with 14 bases sitting between them. The CDR3 runs 16 residues. Germline V gives CDR1 KGHDR, CDR2 SFDVKD. The CDR3 coding sequence is TGTGCCACCAGTGATCAAACAGGAAAGGTCACAGATACGCAGTATTTT. The encoded protein is CATSDQTGKVTDTQYF.

This clonotype ranks as large (0.1 to 1%). The chain carries TRBV28 and TRBJ1-2, with TRBD1 matching over 11 bases. The length of the CDR3 is 16 residues. Germline CDR1 and CDR2: MDHEN and SYDVKM. V shed 2 bases and J 8 bases; nucleotides not matched to a gene: 10. This chain's CDR3 is CASSLVSLGQGVGYTF. The CDR3 DNA follows: TGTGCCAGCAGTTTAGTTTCGTTGGGACAGGGGGTCGGCTACACCTTC.

J is TRBJ2-5 and V is TRBV27; TRBD2 might be the D (6 bases). From germline, CDR1 is MNHEY and CDR2 SMNVEV (reference sequence). The ends were cut back, 1 base at V and 2 bases at J, with 8 bases in the middle. CDR3 size: 14 residues. The DNA for the CDR3 is TGTGCCAGCAGTTTATTGGCGGGACAAGAGACCCAGTACTTC. Amino acids: CASSLLAGQETQYF.

By sample share, this clonotype is medium-sized. The chain links TRBV27 to TRBJ1-2; perhaps TRBD1 as D (5 bases). Trimming shortened V by 8 bases and J by 6 bases, and 7 bases separated the two germline ends. The CDR3 length is 10 residues. The germline V gene encodes CDR1 MNHEY and CDR2 SMNVEV (reference sequence). CDR3 nucleotides: TGTGCCAGCGGCAGGGATGGCTACACCTTC. Translation: CASGRDGYTF.

By share, this clonotype counts as medium-sized. J is TRBJ2-3 and V is TRBV29-1, with 10 bases aligning to TRBD2. CDR3 size: 15 residues. Germline CDR1 is SQVTM and CDR2 is ANQGSEA. After removal of 7 bases from V and 2 bases from J, the junction contained 9 bases not matched to a gene. CDR3 coding DNA: TGCAGCGCCCTTGGACTAGCGGCTCCCACAGATACGCAGTATTTT. It encodes CSALGLAAPTDTQYF.

By its share, this clonotype is large (0.1 to 1%). The chain has TRBV27 and TRBJ2-7, with 10 positions matching TRBD2. Germline-derived CDR1 and CDR2 are MNHEY and SMNVEV (reference sequence). The CDR3 has 15 amino acids. Trimming at V came to 5 bases and at J to 3 bases, leaving 7 bases not matched to a gene. CDR3 bases: TGTGCCAGCAGTGGGGGACTAGCGTTGGTCTACGAGCAGTACTTC. Its translation: CASSGGLALVYEQYF.

This clonotype ranks as medium-sized (0.01 to 0.1%). This chain links TRBV28 with TRBJ1-6; D call uncertain. Trimming cost V 1 base and J 6 bases, with 16 bases left between them. Germline V CDR1 and CDR2: MDHEN, SYDVKM. The CDR3 is made up of 17 amino acids. CDR3 nucleotide sequence: TGTGCCAGCAGTTTATTATTGTCAGCCGAGCTTAATTCACCCCTCCACTTT. It encodes CASSLLLSAELNSPLHF.